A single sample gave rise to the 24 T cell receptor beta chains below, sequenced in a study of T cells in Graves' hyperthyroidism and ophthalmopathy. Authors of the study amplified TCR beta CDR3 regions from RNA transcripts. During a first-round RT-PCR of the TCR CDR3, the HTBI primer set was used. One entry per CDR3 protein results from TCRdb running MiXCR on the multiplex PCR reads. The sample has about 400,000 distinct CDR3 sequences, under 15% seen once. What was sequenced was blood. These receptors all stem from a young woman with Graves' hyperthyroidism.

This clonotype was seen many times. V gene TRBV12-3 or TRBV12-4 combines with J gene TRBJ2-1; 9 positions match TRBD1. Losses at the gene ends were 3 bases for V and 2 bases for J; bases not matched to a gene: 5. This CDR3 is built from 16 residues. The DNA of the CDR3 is TGTGCCAGCAGTTTCCGCGGGACAGGGACCTACAATGAGCAGTTCTTC. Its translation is CASSFRGTGTYNEQFF.

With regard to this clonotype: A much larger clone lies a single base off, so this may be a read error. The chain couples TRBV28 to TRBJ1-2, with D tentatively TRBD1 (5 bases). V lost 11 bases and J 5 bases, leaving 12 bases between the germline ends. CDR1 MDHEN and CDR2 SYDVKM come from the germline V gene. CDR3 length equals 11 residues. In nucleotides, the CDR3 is TGTGCCGGCGGAGGGGCGTATGGCTACACCTTC. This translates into CAGGGAYGYTF.

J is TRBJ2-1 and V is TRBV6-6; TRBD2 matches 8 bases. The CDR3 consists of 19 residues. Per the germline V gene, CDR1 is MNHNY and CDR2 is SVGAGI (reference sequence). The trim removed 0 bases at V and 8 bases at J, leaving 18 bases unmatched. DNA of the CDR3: TGTGCCAGCAGTTACTCGACTCTGAGGAGCGGGAGCCGCCCTGATGAGCAGTTCTTC. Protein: CASSYSTLRSGSRPDEQFF.

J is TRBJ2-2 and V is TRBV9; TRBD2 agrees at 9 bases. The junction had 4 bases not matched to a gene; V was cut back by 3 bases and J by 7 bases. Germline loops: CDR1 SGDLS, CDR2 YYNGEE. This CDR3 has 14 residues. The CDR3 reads CASSGSGRDGELFF. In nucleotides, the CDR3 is TGTGCCAGCAGCGGTAGCGGGAGAGACGGGGAGCTGTTTTTT.

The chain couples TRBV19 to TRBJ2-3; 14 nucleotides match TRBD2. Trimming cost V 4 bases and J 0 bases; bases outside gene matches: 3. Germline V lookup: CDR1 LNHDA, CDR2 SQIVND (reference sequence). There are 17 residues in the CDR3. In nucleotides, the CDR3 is TGTGCCAGTAGTAAACGGACTAGCGGGAGGAGCACAGATACGCAGTATTTT. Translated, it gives CASSKRTSGRSTDTQYF.

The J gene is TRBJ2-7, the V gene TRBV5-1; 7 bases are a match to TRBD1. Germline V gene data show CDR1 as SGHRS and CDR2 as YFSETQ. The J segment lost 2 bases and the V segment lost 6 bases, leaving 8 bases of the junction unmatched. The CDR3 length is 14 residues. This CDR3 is CASTRDSITYEQYF. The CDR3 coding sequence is TGCGCCAGCACCCGGGACAGCATAACCTACGAGCAGTACTTC.

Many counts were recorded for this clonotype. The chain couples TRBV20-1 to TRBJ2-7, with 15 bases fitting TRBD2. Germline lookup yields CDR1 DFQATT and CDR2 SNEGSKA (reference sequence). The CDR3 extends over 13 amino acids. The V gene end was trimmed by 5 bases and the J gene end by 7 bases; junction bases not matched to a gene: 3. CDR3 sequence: CSAGTSGRNEQYF. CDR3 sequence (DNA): TGCAGTGCTGGGACTAGCGGGAGGAATGAGCAGTACTTC.

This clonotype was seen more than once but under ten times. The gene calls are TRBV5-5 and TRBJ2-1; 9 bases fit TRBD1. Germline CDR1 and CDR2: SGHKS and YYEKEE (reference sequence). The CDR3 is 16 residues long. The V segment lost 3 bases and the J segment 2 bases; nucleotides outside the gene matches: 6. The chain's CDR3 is CASSWGQGVAYNEQFF. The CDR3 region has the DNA TGTGCCAGCAGCTGGGGACAGGGAGTGGCCTACAATGAGCAGTTCTTC.

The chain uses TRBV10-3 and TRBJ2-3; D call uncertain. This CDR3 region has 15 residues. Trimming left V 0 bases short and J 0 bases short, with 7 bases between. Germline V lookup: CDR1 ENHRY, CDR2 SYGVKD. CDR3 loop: CAISESGDSTDTQYF. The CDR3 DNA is TGTGCCATCAGTGAGTCGGGTGATAGCACAGATACGCAGTATTTT.

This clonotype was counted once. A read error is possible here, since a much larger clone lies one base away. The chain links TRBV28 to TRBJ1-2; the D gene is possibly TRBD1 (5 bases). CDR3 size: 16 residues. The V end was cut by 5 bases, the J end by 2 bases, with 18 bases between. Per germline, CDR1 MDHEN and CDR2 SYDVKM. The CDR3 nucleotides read TGTGCCAGCAGTCCTTACAGGAGAATAAGGAACTATGGCTACACCTTC. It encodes CASSPYRRIRNYGYTF.

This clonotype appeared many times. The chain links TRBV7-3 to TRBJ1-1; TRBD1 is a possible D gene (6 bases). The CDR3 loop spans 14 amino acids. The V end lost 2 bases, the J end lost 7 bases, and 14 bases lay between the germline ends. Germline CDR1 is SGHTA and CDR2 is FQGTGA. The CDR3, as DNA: TGTGCCAGCAGCTTATCTGGGGGGCCTGGTGAAGCTTTCTTT. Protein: CASSLSGGPGEAFF.

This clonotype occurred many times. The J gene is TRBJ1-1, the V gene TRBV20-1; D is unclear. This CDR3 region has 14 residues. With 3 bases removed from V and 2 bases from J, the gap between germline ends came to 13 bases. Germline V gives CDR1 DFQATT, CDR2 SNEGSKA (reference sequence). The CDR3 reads CSASGGSPNTEAFF. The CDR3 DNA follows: TGCAGTGCTAGTGGTGGCAGCCCTAACACTGAAGCTTTCTTT.

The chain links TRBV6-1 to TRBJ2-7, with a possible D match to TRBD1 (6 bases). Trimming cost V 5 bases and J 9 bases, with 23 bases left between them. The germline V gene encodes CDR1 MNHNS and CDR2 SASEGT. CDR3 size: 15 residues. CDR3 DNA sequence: TGTGCCAGCAGTCGAACTTCCGGGACACCCCTTTGGCAGTACTTC. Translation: CASSRTSGTPLWQYF.

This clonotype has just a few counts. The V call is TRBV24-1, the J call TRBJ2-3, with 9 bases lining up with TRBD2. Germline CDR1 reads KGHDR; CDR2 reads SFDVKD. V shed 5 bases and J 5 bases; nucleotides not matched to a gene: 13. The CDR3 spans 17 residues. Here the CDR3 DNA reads TGTGCCACCAGTGGACCTGGAAGGGCGGGAGGGGTAGATACGCAGTATTTT. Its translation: CATSGPGRAGGVDTQYF.

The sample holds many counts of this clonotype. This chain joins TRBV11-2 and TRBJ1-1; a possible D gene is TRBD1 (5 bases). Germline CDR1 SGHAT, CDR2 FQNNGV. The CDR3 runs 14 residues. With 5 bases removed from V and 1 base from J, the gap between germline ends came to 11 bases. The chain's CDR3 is CASSGGPKNTEAFF. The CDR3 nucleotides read TGTGCCAGCAGCGGGGGACCGAAGAACACTGAAGCTTTCTTT. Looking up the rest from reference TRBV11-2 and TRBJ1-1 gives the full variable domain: EAGVAQSPRYKIIEKRQSVAFWCNPISGHATLYWYQQILGQGPKLLIQFQNNGVVDDSQLPKDRFSAERLKGVDSTLKIQPAKLEDSAVYLCASSGGPKNTEAFFGQGTRLTVV.

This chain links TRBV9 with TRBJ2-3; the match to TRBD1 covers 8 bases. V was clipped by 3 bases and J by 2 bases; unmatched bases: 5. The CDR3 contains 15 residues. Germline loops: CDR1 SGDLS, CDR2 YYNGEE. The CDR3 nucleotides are TGTGCCAGCAGCGGGACAGGGAGAACCACAGATACGCAGTATTTT. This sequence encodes CASSGTGRTTDTQYF.

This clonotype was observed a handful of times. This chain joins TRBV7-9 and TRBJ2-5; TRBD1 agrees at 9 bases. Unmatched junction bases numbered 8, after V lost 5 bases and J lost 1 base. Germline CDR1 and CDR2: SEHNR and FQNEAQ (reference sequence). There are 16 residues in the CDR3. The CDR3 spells CASSLTGTGFQETQYF. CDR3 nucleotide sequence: TGTGCCAGCAGCCTCACCGGGACAGGGTTCCAAGAGACCCAGTACTTC.

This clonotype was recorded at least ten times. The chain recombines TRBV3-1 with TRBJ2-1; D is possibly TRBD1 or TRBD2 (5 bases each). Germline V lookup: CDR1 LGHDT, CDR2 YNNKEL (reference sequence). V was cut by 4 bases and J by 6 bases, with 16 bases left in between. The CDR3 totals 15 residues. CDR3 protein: CASSLGTDSLNEQFF. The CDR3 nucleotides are TGTGCCAGCAGCCTCGGGACCGATTCTCTCAATGAGCAGTTCTTC.

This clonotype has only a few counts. In DNA, the CDR3 is TGCAGTGCCGCGAACACCGGGGAGCTGTTTTTT. Protein: CSAANTGELFF. This sequence joins TRBV20-1 and TRBJ2-2, with D unresolved. CDR3 length equals 11 residues. Germline V gives CDR1 DFQATT, CDR2 SNEGSKA (reference sequence). The V and J ends lost 6 bases and 0 bases respectively, with 2 bases between them.

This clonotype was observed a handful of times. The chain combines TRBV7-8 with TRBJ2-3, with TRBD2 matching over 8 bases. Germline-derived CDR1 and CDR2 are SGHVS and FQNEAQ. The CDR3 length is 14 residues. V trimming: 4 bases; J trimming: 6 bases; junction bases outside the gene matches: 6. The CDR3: CASSYPTSVDTQYF. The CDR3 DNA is TGTGCCAGCAGCTATCCGACTAGCGTGGATACGCAGTATTTT.

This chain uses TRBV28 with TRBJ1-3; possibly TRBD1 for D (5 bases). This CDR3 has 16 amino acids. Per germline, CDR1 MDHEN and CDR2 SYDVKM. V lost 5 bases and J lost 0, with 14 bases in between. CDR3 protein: CASSLLLGGSGNTIYF. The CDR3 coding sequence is TGTGCCAGCAGTCTTCTCCTCGGGGGCTCTGGAAACACCATATATTTT.

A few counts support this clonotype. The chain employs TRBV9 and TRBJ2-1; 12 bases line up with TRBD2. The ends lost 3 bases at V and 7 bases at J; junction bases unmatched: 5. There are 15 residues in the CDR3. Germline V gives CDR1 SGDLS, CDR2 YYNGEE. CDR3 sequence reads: CASSGGLAGTNEQFF. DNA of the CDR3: TGTGCCAGCAGCGGTGGACTAGCGGGAACGAATGAGCAGTTCTTC.

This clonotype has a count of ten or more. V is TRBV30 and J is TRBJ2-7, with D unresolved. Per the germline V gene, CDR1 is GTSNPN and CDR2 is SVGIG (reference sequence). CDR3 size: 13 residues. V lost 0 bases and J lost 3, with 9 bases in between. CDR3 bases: TGTGCCTGGAGTGTGGGCAGACTCTACGAGCAGTACTTC. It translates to CAWSVGRLYEQYF.

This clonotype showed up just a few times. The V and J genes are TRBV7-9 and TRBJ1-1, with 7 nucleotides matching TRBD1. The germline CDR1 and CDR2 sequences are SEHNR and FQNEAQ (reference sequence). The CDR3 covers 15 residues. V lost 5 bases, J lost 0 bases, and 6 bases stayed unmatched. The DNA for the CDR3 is TGTGCCAGCAGCGACTTACAGGGGTTGAACACTGAAGCTTTCTTT. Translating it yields CASSDLQGLNTEAFF.